A selection of T cell receptor beta chains follows, all from one sample in a study of early T cells in non-severe SARS-CoV-2 infection. TCRdb passed the 5' RACE reads through MiXCR, listing each CDR3 protein once. The data hold tens of thousands of distinct CDR3 sequences, with 11% observed a single time. The sample here was whole blood, taken at baseline. The receptors originated from an adult who was a healthcare worker with PCR-confirmed SARS-CoV-2 infection or an uninfected control (not recorded which). Both conserved end residues are part of each CDR3. D genes are given only for firm matches. Rows give clone size only sometimes, using once, few, many, or a class for an expanded clone.

v_gene,abundance,j_gene,d_gene,CDR3aa,CDR3nt
TRBV3-1,NA,TRBJ2-5,TRBD2,CASSRGLEETQYF,TGTGCCAGCAGCCGGGGACTAGAAGAGACCCAGTACTTC
TRBV7-9,few,TRBJ1-4,NA,CASHGAANEKLFF,TGTGCCAGCCACGGGGCTGCTAATGAAAAACTGTTTTTT
TRBV5-1,few,TRBJ1-6,NA,CASSLVQGTNSPLHF,TGCGCCAGCAGCTTGGTGCAGGGAACGAATTCACCCCTCCACTTT
TRBV5-1,many,TRBJ2-7,NA,CASSLNPDYYEQYF,TGCGCCAGCAGCTTGAACCCAGATTACTACGAGCAGTACTTC
TRBV5-6,few,TRBJ2-3,TRBD1,CASSRQGATDTQYF,TGTGCCAGCAGCCGACAGGGGGCCACAGATACGCAGTATTTT
TRBV15,few,TRBJ2-3,TRBD2,CATSILAGQTDTQYF,TGTGCCACCAGCATCCTAGCGGGGCAGACAGATACGCAGTATTTT
TRBV5-5,NA,TRBJ2-7,NA,CASRWTASYEQYF,TGTGCCAGCAGGTGGACGGCCTCCTACGAGCAGTACTTC
TRBV6-4,few,TRBJ2-2,TRBD1,CASSDSGTANTGELFF,TGTGCCAGCAGTGACTCTGGGACAGCGAACACCGGGGAGCTGTTTTTT
TRBV11-2,NA,TRBJ2-7,TRBD2,CASRPLAGEWYEQYF,TGTGCCAGCAGACCACTAGCGGGGGAGTGGTACGAGCAGTACTTC
TRBV2,NA,TRBJ1-1,TRBD1,CASRGPGTGNTEAFF,TGTGCCAGCAGAGGTCCCGGGACAGGGAACACTGAAGCTTTCTTT
TRBV10-2,many,TRBJ2-5,TRBD2,CASALAGIKETQYF,TGCGCCAGCGCACTAGCGGGGATTAAAGAGACCCAGTACTTC
TRBV18,few,TRBJ2-4,NA,CASSPAREGLMTKNIQYF,TGTGCCAGCTCACCAGCGCGCGAGGGGCTAATGACCAAAAACATTCAGTACTTC
TRBV30,NA,TRBJ2-7,TRBD1,CAWSMTGDEQYF,TGTGCCTGGAGTATGACAGGGGACGAGCAGTACTTC
TRBV5-8,many,TRBJ1-5,NA,CASSLEGIPNQPQHF,TGTGCCAGCAGCTTGGAGGGGATCCCCAATCAGCCCCAGCATTTT
TRBV7-3,many,TRBJ2-1,NA,CASSSTASSYNEQFF,TGTGCCAGCAGCTCGACTGCGAGCTCCTACAATGAGCAGTTCTTC
TRBV15,few,TRBJ2-3,TRBD2,CATSRRLAGSTDTQYF,TGTGCCACCAGCAGGAGACTAGCGGGGAGCACAGATACGCAGTATTTT
TRBV12-3/TRBV12-4,few,TRBJ2-4,NA,CASSLREARGQYF,TGTGCCAGCAGTTTAAGGGAAGCCCGTGGGCAGTACTTC
TRBV12-3/TRBV12-4,NA,TRBJ1-2,NA,CASSTRVRDNYGYTF,TGTGCCAGCAGTACCCGGGTCAGGGATAACTATGGCTACACCTTC
TRBV28,NA,TRBJ2-7,NA,CASQRAISYEQYF,TGTGCCAGTCAACGGGCCATCTCCTACGAGCAGTACTTC
TRBV6-1,few,TRBJ1-2,NA,CASSDSFDGYTF,TGTGCCAGCAGTGACAGCTTTGATGGCTACACCTTC
TRBV2,many,TRBJ2-5,TRBD2,CASSEVAWASGGAAEETQYF,TGTGCCAGCAGTGAAGTGGCTTGGGCTAGCGGGGGGGCCGCCGAAGAGACCCAGTACTTC
TRBV7-8,NA,TRBJ2-3,NA,CASSFGGRTDTQYF,TGTGCCAGCAGCTTCGGGGGCCGTACAGATACGCAGTATTTT
TRBV3-1,NA,TRBJ1-5,NA,CASSQSGANQPQHF,TGTGCCAGCAGCCAGTCCGGGGCCAATCAGCCCCAGCATTTT
TRBV7-3,NA,TRBJ1-2,NA,CASSSGPNYGYTF,TGTGCCAGCAGCTCGGGCCCTAACTATGGCTACACCTTC
TRBV20-1,many,TRBJ1-2,TRBD1,CSAPGTGGSPNYGYTF,TGCAGTGCGCCCGGGACAGGGGGTTCCCCTAACTATGGCTACACCTTC
TRBV19,few,TRBJ1-2,TRBD1,CASRPPGTGIYGYTF,TGTGCCAGTAGGCCTCCCGGGACAGGGATCTATGGCTACACCTTC
TRBV6-4,NA,TRBJ2-3,NA,CASSDSPEADTQYF,TGTGCCAGCAGTGACTCCCCAGAGGCAGATACGCAGTATTTT
TRBV15,NA,TRBJ1-1,NA,CATTIGAEAFF,TGTGCCACCACCATTGGGGCTGAAGCTTTCTTT
TRBV20-1,many,TRBJ2-3,TRBD2,CSARVASGTDTQYF,TGCAGTGCTAGGGTCGCTAGCGGGACAGATACGCAGTATTTT
TRBV4-3,many,TRBJ2-1,TRBD2,CASSQDGGTNNEQFF,TGCGCCAGCAGCCAAGATGGGGGGACTAACAATGAGCAGTTCTTC
TRBV7-8,NA,TRBJ1-1,NA,CASSLDWGKGTEAFF,TGTGCCAGCAGCTTAGATTGGGGCAAGGGCACTGAAGCTTTCTTT
TRBV27,NA,TRBJ2-7,NA,CASSIDIQRDEQYF,TGTGCCAGCTCGATAGACATACAAAGAGACGAGCAGTACTTC
TRBV4-3,few,TRBJ1-2,TRBD1,CASSQDKGARYDYTF,TGCGCCAGCAGCCAAGATAAGGGGGCGAGGTACGACTACACCTTC
TRBV20-1,few,TRBJ2-4,TRBD1,CSARQGPNIQYF,TGCAGTGCTCGACAGGGGCCCAACATTCAGTACTTC
TRBV7-2,many,TRBJ2-2,NA,CASSLARNTGELFF,TGTGCCAGCAGCTTAGCGCGAAACACCGGGGAGCTGTTTTTT
TRBV25-1,many,TRBJ1-1,NA,CASRGGSWLSEAFF,TGTGCCAGCAGGGGGGGCAGCTGGCTCTCTGAAGCTTTCTTT
TRBV20-1,few,TRBJ2-1,NA,CSANEQTGYHNEQFF,TGCAGTGCTAACGAACAAACGGGGTACCACAATGAGCAGTTCTTC
TRBV6-2/TRBV6-3,many,TRBJ2-7,TRBD1,CASGQGGYEQYF,TGTGCCAGCGGACAGGGCGGCTACGAGCAGTACTTC
TRBV7-2,few,TRBJ2-7,TRBD2,CASSGRTSGDYEQYF,TGTGCCAGCAGCGGCAGGACTAGCGGGGACTACGAGCAGTACTTC
TRBV27,many,TRBJ2-4,NA,CASSPRILLVWKNIQYF,TGTGCCAGCAGTCCGCGGATATTACTAGTCTGGAAAAACATTCAGTACTTC
TRBV12-5,few,TRBJ2-3,TRBD2,CASGLGLAGDRTDTQYF,TGTGCTAGTGGTTTGGGACTAGCGGGGGACCGCACAGATACGCAGTATTTT
TRBV11-2,NA,TRBJ2-1,NA,CASSLEPWDEQFF,TGTGCCAGCAGCTTAGAACCCTGGGATGAGCAGTTCTTC
TRBV10-2,few,TRBJ2-1,TRBD2,CASSGLAGTYNEQFF,TGCGCCAGCAGTGGACTAGCAGGTACCTACAATGAGCAGTTCTTC
TRBV7-6,NA,TRBJ2-2,TRBD2,CASSAGLAGGPGGGELFF,TGTGCCAGCAGCGCAGGACTAGCGGGGGGCCCCGGCGGCGGGGAGCTGTTTTTT
TRBV6-5,NA,TRBJ2-7,NA,CASSPRAGRFGSEQYF,TGTGCCAGCAGCCCCCGTGCGGGCCGGTTCGGCTCCGAGCAGTACTTC
TRBV12-3/TRBV12-4,many,TRBJ1-1,NA,CASSLAFSTPEAFF,TGTGCCAGCAGTTTAGCGTTCTCAACCCCTGAAGCTTTCTTT